This T cell receptor beta chain was obtained from a study of control samples from healthy donors and cancer patients. Sequencing was performed with immunoSEQ multiplex PCR; in TCRdb, only in-frame clones are kept and a portion is missing. The table shows approximately 35,000 clones, with 90% to 95% occurring only once. The V end lost 2 bases, the J end lost 3 bases, and 4 bases lay between the germline ends. The CDR3 sequence is 13 residues long. This TCR was sampled from a man aged 35-49 years with colorectal cancer. The chain couples TRBV12-3 or TRBV12-4 to TRBJ2-2; D not certain. What was sequenced was PBMCs. Here the CDR3 DNA reads TGTGCCAGCAGTTTATCAGACACCGGGGAGCTGTTTTTT. Translating it yields CASSLSDTGELFF.